What follows are 23 T cell receptor beta chains derived from one specimen sequenced in a study of cytomegalovirus exposure and HLA in healthy donors. The primer mix had 60 Vbeta and 13 Jbeta primers. Sequencing was performed with immunoSEQ multiplex PCR; in TCRdb, only in-frame clones are kept and a portion is missing. The data show roughly 100,000 clones, about four fifths seen once. The material sequenced was PBMCs. The receptors come from a man aged 40-50 years in good health and CMV-seronegative.

The V gene is TRBV2, the J gene TRBJ1-5; 12 nucleotides agree with TRBD1. The V and J ends lost 9 bases and 3 bases, in that order; junction bases with no gene match: 15. The CDR3 is made up of 18 amino acids. Germline V gene lookup returns CDR1 SNHLY and CDR2 FYNNEI. The CDR3, as DNA: TGTGCCAGTTACCCGGGACAGGGGGCTCGGTGGGTCAATCAGCCCCAGCATTTT. Its protein is CASYPGQGARWVNQPQHF. The whole variable domain, remainder taken from reference TRBV2 and TRBJ1-5, is EPEVTQTPSHQVTQMGQEVILRCVPISNHLYFYWYRQILGQKVEFLVSFYNNEISEKSEIFDDQFSVERPDGSNFTLKIRSTKLEDSAMYFCASYPGQGARWVNQPQHFGDGTRLSIL.

The V gene is TRBV2, the J gene TRBJ2-1, with TRBD2 matching 10 bases. The CDR3 length is 14 residues. The V and J ends lost 3 bases and 8 bases, in that order; junction bases with no gene match: 4. CDR1 is SNHLY and CDR2 is FYNNEI in the germline V gene. CDR3 DNA sequence: TGTGCCAGCAGTGATGCTAGCGGGAGAGATGAGCAGTTCTTC. Translated: CASSDASGRDEQFF.

This clone has just a few counts. The rearrangement uses TRBV29-1 and TRBJ2-2; D is perhaps TRBD2 (6 bases). This CDR3 is 15 amino acids long. The V end lost 2 bases, the J end lost 5 bases, and 15 bases lay between the germline ends. CDR1 and CDR2 from the germline V gene are SQVTM and ANQGSEA. The CDR3 spells CSVEYRGLDTGELFF. CDR3 bases: TGCAGCGTTGAATACCGGGGGTTAGATACCGGGGAGCTGTTTTTT.

This chain joins TRBV4-1 and TRBJ1-2; TRBD1 matches at 7 bases. V gave up 2 bases and J gave up 6 bases; unmatched junction bases: 3. This CDR3 is 13 amino acids long. Germline V lookup: CDR1 MGHRA, CDR2 YSYEKL. The DNA of the CDR3 is TGCGCCAGCAGCCAATGGGACAGACATGGCTACACCTTC. Residues: CASSQWDRHGYTF.

This clone appeared once. The genes are TRBV15 and TRBJ2-1; D remains unclear. Germline V gives CDR1 LNHNV, CDR2 YYDKDF (reference sequence). V was shortened by 2 bases and J by 4 bases, with 9 bases between the two germline ends. The CDR3 extends over 14 amino acids. The CDR3, as DNA: TGTGCCACCAGCAGACTCGGTGGTTACAATGAGCAGTTCTTC. Amino acids: CATSRLGGYNEQFF.

The gene calls are TRBV5-5 and TRBJ1-5, with 7 positions matching TRBD1. Germline CDR1 reads SGHKS; CDR2 reads YYEKEE (reference sequence). CDR3 length equals 15 residues. Trimming cost V 8 bases and J 5 bases; bases outside gene matches: 13. CDR3 sequence: CARSPPGTVDQPQHF. The CDR3 DNA follows: TGTGCCAGAAGCCCCCCCGGGACAGTCGATCAGCCCCAGCATTTT. The variable domain in full, completed from reference TRBV5-5 and TRBJ1-5, reads DAGVTQSPTHLIKTRGQQVTLRCSPISGHKSVSWYQQVLGQGPQFIFQYYEKEERGRGNFPDRFSARQFPNYSSELNVNALLLGDSALYLCARSPPGTVDQPQHFGDGTRLSIL.

V and J are TRBV6-4 and TRBJ2-3; D gene unclear. Trimming took off 6 bases at V and 0 bases at J, with 13 bases between the two ends. From germline, CDR1 is MRHNA and CDR2 SNTAGT. The CDR3 contains 15 residues. The CDR3 DNA is TGTGCCAGCAGGAAAGCGTATCGAAGCACAGATACGCAGTATTTT. Translated: CASRKAYRSTDTQYF.

The chain couples TRBV7-9 to TRBJ2-7, with a possible D match to TRBD1 (6 bases). Germline CDR1 is SEHNR and CDR2 is FQNEAQ (reference sequence). The CDR3 totals 12 residues. V was clipped by 5 bases and J by 6 bases, with 11 bases between them. This chain's CDR3 is CASSITGPEQYF. The CDR3 region has the DNA TGTGCCAGCAGCATTACAGGGCCCGAGCAGTACTTC.

This clone was counted a few times. The CDR3 nucleotides read TGTGCCAGCAGCACAACTCGACTAGCGGGAGTACGGGAGCAGTACTTC. Encoded protein: CASSTTRLAGVREQYF. The genes are TRBV7-9 and TRBJ2-7; 12 bases agree with TRBD2. The V segment lost 5 bases and the J segment 7 bases; nucleotides outside the gene matches: 12. CDR3 size: 16 residues. Germline CDR1 SEHNR, CDR2 FQNEAQ (reference sequence).

As to this clone: Other DNA sequences within the sample encode an identical CDR3. The V call is TRBV5-6, the J call TRBJ2-7; D possibly corresponds to TRBD1 (6 bases). CDR1 and CDR2 (germline): SGHDT, YYEEEE. Trimming left V 2 bases short and J 6 bases short, with 9 bases between. The CDR3 has 12 residues. CDR3 bases: TGTGCCAGCAGCTTACAGGGTTTCGAGCAGTACTTC. This translates into CASSLQGFEQYF.

This clone was counted a single time. This rearrangement joins TRBV4-2 to TRBJ1-2; D is perhaps TRBD1 (5 bases). Germline loops: CDR1 LGHNA, CDR2 YNFKEQ. This CDR3 has 11 residues. Trimming stripped 4 bases from V and 7 bases from J, with 7 bases between. The CDR3, as DNA: TGTGCCAGCAGCCGGGGGGTTGGCTACACCTTC. Its translation is CASSRGVGYTF.

The chain couples TRBV13 to TRBJ2-1; 8 bases are a match to TRBD1. The CDR3 length is 15 residues. The V and J ends lost 5 bases and 3 bases, in that order; junction bases with no gene match: 6. Germline V gene sequence: CDR1 PRHDT, CDR2 FYEKMQ (reference sequence). CDR3: CASSPGTGGYNEQFF. The CDR3 region has the DNA TGTGCCAGCAGCCCCGGGACAGGCGGCTACAATGAGCAGTTCTTC.

This chain links TRBV5-1 with TRBJ2-1; TRBD2 matches 8 bases. V gave up 2 bases and J gave up 0 bases; unmatched junction bases: 1. Germline V gene lookup returns CDR1 SGHRS and CDR2 YFSETQ. The CDR3 spans 15 residues. In nucleotides, the CDR3 is TGCGCCAGCAGCTTAAGCGGGAGCTCCTACAATGAGCAGTTCTTC. It specifies CASSLSGSSYNEQFF.

The rearrangement joins TRBV5-6 to TRBJ2-5; D perhaps matches TRBD2 (6 bases). The CDR3 has 13 amino acids. With 1 base removed from V and 5 bases from J, the gap between germline ends came to 9 bases. Per germline, CDR1 SGHDT and CDR2 YYEEEE. CDR3 sequence reads: CASSLYGGETQYF. As DNA, the CDR3 is TGTGCCAGCAGCTTGTACGGGGGTGAGACCCAGTACTTC.

The chain is built from TRBV13 and TRBJ1-1; 10 nucleotides match TRBD1. The CDR3 is 16 residues long. Germline V gives CDR1 PRHDT, CDR2 FYEKMQ (reference sequence). J gave up 3 bases and V 5 bases, and 9 bases lay outside the gene matches. This chain's CDR3 is CASSTRTGGPHTEAFF. The DNA of the CDR3 is TGTGCCAGCAGCACAAGGACAGGGGGTCCCCACACTGAAGCTTTCTTT.

The rearrangement uses TRBV18 and TRBJ2-2; the D is unclear. Trimming took off 5 bases at V and 5 bases at J, with 12 bases between the two ends. The CDR3 runs 14 residues. Germline V gives CDR1 KGHSH, CDR2 LQKENI. The CDR3 sequence: CASSSSARTGELFF. The CDR3, as DNA: TGTGCCAGCTCATCCTCCGCGAGAACCGGGGAGCTGTTTTTT.

This chain connects TRBV6-5 to TRBJ1-3, with a tentative D call TRBD1 (5 bases). The CDR3 runs 15 residues. V was pared by 5 bases and J by 4 bases, with 15 bases between. Germline V gene sequence: CDR1 MNHEY, CDR2 SVGAGI. The CDR3 sequence is CASSRTPDGGNTIYF. CDR3 DNA: TGTGCCAGCAGTCGGACACCTGACGGCGGAAACACCATATATTTT.

The chain has TRBV14 and TRBJ2-7, with D perhaps TRBD2 (5 bases). Germline V gene sequence: CDR1 SGHDN, CDR2 FVKESK. CDR3 size: 13 residues. The ends were cut back, 1 base at V and 4 bases at J, with 8 bases in the middle. For the CDR3, the DNA is TGTGCCAGCAGCCAAGCCGGGAAGTACGAGCAGTACTTC. Translation gives CASSQAGKYEQYF.

The chain is built from TRBV6-5 and TRBJ2-7; tentative D call: TRBD1 (6 bases). The CDR3 spans 14 residues. Germline loops: CDR1 MNHEY, CDR2 SVGAGI. Trimming took off 6 bases at V and 0 bases at J, with 12 bases between the two ends. The CDR3 region has the DNA TGTGCCAGCAGACCTGACAGGCTCTCCTACGAGCAGTACTTC. Protein sequence: CASRPDRLSYEQYF.

The gene calls are TRBV14 and TRBJ2-7; D not resolved. This CDR3 is 11 amino acids long. Germline V gene lookup returns CDR1 SGHDN and CDR2 FVKESK. Between the trimmed V and J ends, which lost 3 bases and 7 bases, there was a span of 7 bases. The CDR3 bases are TGTGCCAGCAGCCACCCCCTTGAGCAGTACTTC. Translating gives CASSHPLEQYF.

The rearrangement joins TRBV29-1 to TRBJ2-7; tentatively, D is TRBD1 (5 bases). The CDR3 is 12 residues long. CDR1 and CDR2 from the germline V gene are SQVTM and ANQGSEA. V lost 4 bases to trimming and J lost 1 base, with 8 bases between them. This CDR3 is CSVVQGSYEQYF. CDR3 nucleotide sequence: TGCAGCGTTGTGCAGGGTTCCTACGAGCAGTACTTC.

This clone was found once. The chain combines TRBV29-1 with TRBJ2-5; TRBD1 aligns across 9 bases. The length of the CDR3 is 15 residues. CDR1 is SQVTM and CDR2 is ANQGSEA in the germline V gene. With V trimmed by 7 bases and J by 1 base, 10 bases remained unmatched. This chain's CDR3 is CSGGTPGQGQETQYF. CDR3 DNA: TGCAGCGGGGGGACCCCGGGACAGGGCCAAGAGACCCAGTACTTC.

V is TRBV7-2 and J is TRBJ2-5, with 8 bases lining up with TRBD2. The V gene end was trimmed by 5 bases and the J gene end by 5 bases; junction bases not matched to a gene: 10. Germline V gives CDR1 SGHTA, CDR2 FQGNSA. This CDR3 is built from 15 residues. DNA of the CDR3: TGTGCCAGCAGCACGACCCTAGGGACTAGGGAGACCCAGTACTTC. It is translated as CASSTTLGTRETQYF.